At least ten counts were recorded for the clone carrying this T cell receptor (beta chain). Its antigen is not identified. The sample originates from a study of CD8 T cells in ankylosing spondylitis. Study-level points and caveats: Disease-linked clones displayed a CD8+ phenotype and appeared relatively rarely in peripheral blood. A TCR beta motif of fewer than ten highly homologous variants seemed to mark ankylosing spondylitis blood. Several of the motif variants were reported before in synovial fluid and blood from reactive arthritis. Clones linked to disease were reported to show significant enrichment in matched ankylosing spondylitis synovial fluid.

Quantitative 5'-RACE was performed with molecular barcodes, and it yielded the TCR beta libraries. TCRdb redid the calling of the 5' RACE reads with MiXCR, one entry per CDR3 protein. Among hundreds of thousands of distinct CDR3 sequences listed, approximately 12% were seen once. The source material was blood, either unsorted or a sorted T cell fraction (not recorded which). The sequence came from a male donor with ankylosing spondylitis.

The CDR3 bases are TGTGCCAGCAGCTTGCTGATCGACAACCGGGCCGGGGAGCTGTTTTTT. Translating it yields CASSLLIDNRAGELFF. This chain joins TRBV5-6 and TRBJ2-2, with no clear D. This CDR3 is built from 16 residues. In germline, CDR1 is SGHDT, CDR2 YYEEEE. Trimming stripped 1 base from V and 6 bases from J, with 16 bases between.